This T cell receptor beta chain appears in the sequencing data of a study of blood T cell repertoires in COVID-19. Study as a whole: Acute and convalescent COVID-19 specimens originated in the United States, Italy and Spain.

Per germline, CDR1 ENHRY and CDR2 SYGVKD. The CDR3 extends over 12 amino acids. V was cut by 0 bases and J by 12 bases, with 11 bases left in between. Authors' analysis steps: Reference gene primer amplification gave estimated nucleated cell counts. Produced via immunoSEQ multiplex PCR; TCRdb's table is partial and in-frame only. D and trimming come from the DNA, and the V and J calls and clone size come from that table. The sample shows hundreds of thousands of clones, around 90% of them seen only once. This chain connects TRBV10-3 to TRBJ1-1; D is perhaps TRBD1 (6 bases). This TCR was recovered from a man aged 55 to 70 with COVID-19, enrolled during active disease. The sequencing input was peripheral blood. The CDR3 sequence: CAISESGGRSFF. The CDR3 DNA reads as TGTGCCATCAGTGAGTCTGGGGGCCGCTCTTTCTTT.